This passage covers 4 T cell receptor beta chains from one sample sequenced in a study of cytomegalovirus exposure and HLA in healthy donors. Vbeta (60) and Jbeta (13) primers were used in the PCR. TCRdb keeps only in-frame clones here, not all; method: immunoSEQ multiplex PCR. Of around 140,000 clones listed, under 75% are singletons. The specimen sequenced was PBMCs. All receptors derive from a woman aged 40 to 55 in good health and CMV-seronegative.

The V and J genes are TRBV4-3 and TRBJ2-2, with 9 bases matching TRBD2. CDR3 length: 17 amino acids. CDR1 is LGHNA, CDR2 YSLEER, per germline. With 0 bases clipped from V and 6 bases from J, the junction kept 8 bases outside the gene matches. DNA for the CDR3: TGCGCCAGCAGCCAAGATAAGAAGCGGGGGGTGGCCGGGGAGCTGTTTTTT. Protein sequence: CASSQDKKRGVAGELFF.

This chain joins TRBV27 and TRBJ1-1; D is possibly TRBD1 (6 bases). The CDR3 spans 14 residues. Germline assignment: CDR1 MNHEY and CDR2 SMNVEV (reference sequence). Trimming removed 3 bases from V and 2 bases from J, with 10 bases in between. Here the CDR3 DNA reads TGTGCCAGCAGTTTCGGGGACACCAACACTGAAGCTTTCTTT. This sequence encodes CASSFGDTNTEAFF.

V gene TRBV13 combines with J gene TRBJ1-1, with 7 bases matching TRBD1. V lost 5 bases to trimming and J lost 7 bases; unmatched junction nucleotides: 4. The CDR3 is 12 residues long. Germline assignment: CDR1 PRHDT and CDR2 FYEKMQ (reference sequence). CDR3 in amino acids: CASSTRDSEAFF. For the CDR3, the DNA is TGTGCCAGCAGCACCCGGGACAGTGAAGCTTTCTTT. Full variable domain (remainder filled in from reference TRBV13 and TRBJ1-1): AAGVIQSPRHLIKEKRETATLKCYPIPRHDTVYWYQQGPGQDPQFLISFYEKMQSDKGSIPDRFSAQQFSDYHSELNMSSLELGDSALYFCASSTRDSEAFFGQGTRLTVV.

This clone was seen a few times. The rearrangement joins TRBV9 to TRBJ1-1; D unclear. The germline V gene has CDR1 SGDLS and CDR2 YYNGEE. There are 14 residues in the CDR3. The V and J ends lost 4 bases and 6 bases respectively, with 16 bases between them. The chain's CDR3 is CASSPRGGSAEAFF. The CDR3 DNA sequence: TGTGCCAGCAGCCCCCGTGGTGGTTCAGCTGAAGCTTTCTTT.